These 18 T cell receptor beta chains came from one sample sequenced in a study of T cells of healthy individuals. One entry per CDR3 protein, called by TCRdb with MiXCR from the 5' RACE reads. This sample has 85,000 to 100,000 distinct CDR3 sequences, with 17% found just once. These receptors were taken from a human donor in good health.

The chain recombines TRBV4-3 with TRBJ1-2; perhaps TRBD1 as D (6 bases). CDR3 length: 15 residues. Trimming removed 0 bases at V and 4 bases at J, with 12 bases between. CDR1 LGHNA and CDR2 YSLEER come from the germline V gene. CDR3 protein: CASSQDTGIGYGYTF. Here the CDR3 DNA reads TGCGCCAGCAGCCAAGATACAGGGATCGGCTATGGCTACACCTTC.

This clonotype was seen more than once but under ten times. J is TRBJ1-5 and V is TRBV7-2; 8 bases are a match to TRBD1. The CDR3 consists of 14 residues. Germline loops: CDR1 SGHTA, CDR2 FQGNSA. V was clipped by 1 base and J by 4 bases; unmatched bases: 0. The CDR3 loop is CASSLGTGNQPQHF. The CDR3 DNA sequence: TGTGCCAGCAGCTTAGGGACAGGGAATCAGCCCCAGCATTTT.

This clonotype was seen many times. The rearrangement joins TRBV11-2 to TRBJ2-3; D may be TRBD2 (6 bases). V gave up 5 bases and J gave up 4 bases, with 16 bases separating them. The germline CDR1 and CDR2 sequences are SGHAT and FQNNGV. The CDR3 totals 15 residues. The CDR3 DNA reads as TGTGCCAGCAGCCTACTTCCGGGAGTACCAGATACGCAGTATTTT. Its protein product is CASSLLPGVPDTQYF. Combining the CDR3 with reference TRBV11-2 and TRBJ2-3 gives the whole variable domain EAGVAQSPRYKIIEKRQSVAFWCNPISGHATLYWYQQILGQGPKLLIQFQNNGVVDDSQLPKDRFSAERLKGVDSTLKIQPAKLEDSAVYLCASSLLPGVPDTQYFGPGTRLTVL.

The chain employs TRBV20-1 and TRBJ2-5; maybe TRBD2 (6 bases). CDR3 length: 12 amino acids. Germline CDR1 is DFQATT and CDR2 is SNEGSKA (reference sequence). V was shortened by 6 bases and J by 4 bases, with 12 bases between the two germline ends. CDR3 nucleotide sequence: TGCAGTGCAGCACAACTAGCAGAGACCCAGTACTTC. Amino acid sequence: CSAAQLAETQYF.

This chain's CDR3 is CASTFSISYNEQFF. The DNA of the CDR3 is TGTGCCAGCACGTTTTCGATCTCCTACAATGAGCAGTTCTTC. The V gene is TRBV28, the J gene TRBJ2-1; D remains unclear. Germline loops: CDR1 MDHEN, CDR2 SYDVKM. V lost 7 bases to trimming and J lost 0 bases, with 10 bases between them. CDR3 size: 14 residues. The full variable domain, with the rest looked up from reference TRBV28 and TRBJ2-1, is DVKVTQSSRYLVKRTGEKVFLECVQDMDHENMFWYRQDPGLGLRLIYFSYDVKMKEKGDIPEGYSVSREKKERFSLILESASTNQTSMYLCASTFSISYNEQFFGPGTRLTVL.

This clonotype was seen a few times. This rearrangement joins TRBV6-5 to TRBJ1-1; D is unresolved. Trimming left V 0 bases short and J 0 bases short, with 11 bases between. This CDR3 is 16 amino acids long. Looked up from germline, CDR1 is MNHEY and CDR2 is SVGAGI. The CDR3 DNA follows: TGTGCCAGCAGTTACTCCAGGAGGGAATTGAACACTGAAGCTTTCTTT. It specifies CASSYSRRELNTEAFF.

This sequence joins TRBV4-3 and TRBJ2-5; D possibly corresponds to TRBD2 (5 bases). Trimming took 0 bases from V and 5 from J, leaving 7 bases between them. The length of the CDR3 is 13 residues. CDR1 and CDR2 (germline): LGHNA, YSLEER. CDR3 sequence (DNA): TGCGCCAGCAGCCAAGACCGCGGGGAGACCCAGTACTTC. Amino acid sequence: CASSQDRGETQYF.

In its sample, this clonotype was seen a few times. For the CDR3, the DNA is TGTGCCAGCTCCTTACCGGGGGATCCCGGGGAGCTGTTTTTT. Translated: CASSLPGDPGELFF. The genes are TRBV28 and TRBJ2-2; D perhaps matches TRBD2 (6 bases). V was pared by 8 bases and J by 6 bases, with 16 bases between. CDR1 is MDHEN, CDR2 SYDVKM, per germline. The CDR3 loop spans 14 amino acids.

In this sample, this clonotype turned up a few times. This chain connects TRBV6-6 to TRBJ1-2; D may be TRBD1 (5 bases). The CDR3 is made up of 13 amino acids. Looked up from germline, CDR1 is MNHNY and CDR2 is SVGAGI (reference sequence). The ends were cut back, 8 bases at V and 2 bases at J, with 12 bases in the middle. The CDR3 protein is CASGEGRNYGYTF. The CDR3 DNA sequence: TGTGCCAGCGGTGAGGGACGGAACTATGGCTACACCTTC.

This chain links TRBV10-3 with TRBJ1-5; 12 bases match TRBD1. The germline gives CDR1 ENHRY, CDR2 SYGVKD. The CDR3 has 15 residues. The J segment lost 7 bases and the V segment lost 10 bases, leaving 11 bases of the junction unmatched. DNA for the CDR3: TGTGCCACCGGGACAGGGGGCGCAGCTGGCCAGCCCCAGCATTTT. It translates to CATGTGGAAGQPQHF.

In this sample, this clonotype turned up a few times. The chain couples TRBV15 to TRBJ1-5; the D is unclear. This CDR3 region has 14 residues. Germline CDR1 reads LNHNV; CDR2 reads YYDKDF (reference sequence). V gave up 0 bases and J gave up 4 bases, with 7 bases separating them. As DNA, the CDR3 is TGTGCCACCAGCAGAGATCGCCTAAATCAGCCCCAGCATTTT. Amino acids: CATSRDRLNQPQHF.

The chain uses TRBV28 and TRBJ2-1, with TRBD2 identical over 9 bases. J lost 6 bases, V lost 6 bases, and 9 bases had no gene match. The CDR3 loop spans 15 amino acids. CDR1 MDHEN and CDR2 SYDVKM come from the germline V gene. The CDR3 sequence: CASSPLAGETNEQFF. The CDR3 nucleotides read TGTGCCAGCAGCCCATTAGCGGGAGAAACCAATGAGCAGTTCTTC.

The J gene is TRBJ1-5, the V gene TRBV12-3 or TRBV12-4, with 9 bases fitting TRBD1. This CDR3 has 16 amino acids. V shed 8 bases and J 4 bases; nucleotides not matched to a gene: 12. The CDR3 nucleotides are TGTGCCAGCGGGACGGAAACAGGGGGCCTTAATCAGCCCCAGCATTTT. It specifies CASGTETGGLNQPQHF.

This clonotype turned up a few times. The chain joins TRBV10-3 to TRBJ2-5; possibly TRBD2 for D (6 bases). The germline V gene encodes CDR1 ENHRY and CDR2 SYGVKD. The CDR3 has 17 amino acids. V lost 4 bases, J lost 3 bases, and 21 bases lay in between. The CDR3 region is CAISGALRDLREETQYF. For the CDR3, the DNA is TGTGCCATCAGTGGCGCCCTAAGGGACTTGAGAGAAGAGACCCAGTACTTC.

This chain uses TRBV29-1 with TRBJ2-5; perhaps TRBD2 as D (6 bases). Germline V gene lookup returns CDR1 SQVTM and CDR2 ANQGSEA. This CDR3 contains 14 residues. V gave up 3 bases and J gave up 0 bases, with 11 bases separating them. This CDR3 reads CSVDKLANQETQYF. DNA of the CDR3: TGCAGCGTTGATAAGCTAGCGAACCAAGAGACCCAGTACTTC.

This sequence joins TRBV12-3 or TRBV12-4 and TRBJ2-2; no clear D gene. Trimming cost V 1 base and J 7 bases, with 10 bases left between them. The CDR3 spans 14 residues. CDR3 protein: CASSLEAFSGELFF. Here the CDR3 DNA reads TGTGCCAGCAGTTTAGAGGCTTTCAGCGGGGAGCTGTTTTTT.

This clonotype was seen only a few times. The chain uses TRBV4-2 and TRBJ2-1, with TRBD2 matching 8 bases. This CDR3 spans 15 amino acids. The germline gives CDR1 LGHNA, CDR2 YNFKEQ. V lost 6 bases to trimming and J lost 5 bases; unmatched junction nucleotides: 9. CDR3: CASRSEAGGHNEQFF. The CDR3 bases are TGTGCCAGCAGAAGTGAGGCGGGGGGTCACAATGAGCAGTTCTTC.

This clonotype has at least ten counts. The DNA for the CDR3 is TGTGCCAGCAGTTTGTCAGGGGGTCGGGAGACCCAGTACTTC. Protein sequence: CASSLSGGRETQYF. The chain is built from TRBV27 and TRBJ2-5, with 7 bases aligning to TRBD1. There are 14 residues in the CDR3. With 3 bases clipped from V and 5 bases from J, the junction kept 6 bases outside the gene matches. Germline CDR1 MNHEY, CDR2 SMNVEV (reference sequence).